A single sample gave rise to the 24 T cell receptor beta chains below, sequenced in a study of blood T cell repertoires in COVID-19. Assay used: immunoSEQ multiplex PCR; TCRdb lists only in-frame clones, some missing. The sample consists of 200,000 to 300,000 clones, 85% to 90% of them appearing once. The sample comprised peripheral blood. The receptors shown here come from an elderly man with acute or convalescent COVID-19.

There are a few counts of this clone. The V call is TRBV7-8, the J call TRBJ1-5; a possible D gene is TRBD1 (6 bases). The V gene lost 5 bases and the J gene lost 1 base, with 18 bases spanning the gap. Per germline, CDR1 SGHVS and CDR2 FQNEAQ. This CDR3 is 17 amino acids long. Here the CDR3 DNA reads TGTGCCAGCAGCCTCGTAGGGGGAATAATGAGCAATCAGCCCCAGCATTTT. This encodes CASSLVGGIMSNQPQHF.

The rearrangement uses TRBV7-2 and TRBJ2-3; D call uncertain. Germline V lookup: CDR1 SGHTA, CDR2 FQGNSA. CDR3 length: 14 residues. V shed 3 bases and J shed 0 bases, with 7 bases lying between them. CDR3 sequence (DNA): TGTGCCAGCAGCTTGGGCCTCAGCACAGATACGCAGTATTTT. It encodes CASSLGLSTDTQYF.

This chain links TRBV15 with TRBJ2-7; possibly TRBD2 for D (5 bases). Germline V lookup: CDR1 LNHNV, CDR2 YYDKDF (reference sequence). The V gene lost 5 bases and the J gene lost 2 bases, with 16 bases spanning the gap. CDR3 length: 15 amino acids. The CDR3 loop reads CATSDQGTGTYEQYF. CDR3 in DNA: TGTGCCACCAGCGACCAAGGCACCGGGACCTACGAGCAGTACTTC.

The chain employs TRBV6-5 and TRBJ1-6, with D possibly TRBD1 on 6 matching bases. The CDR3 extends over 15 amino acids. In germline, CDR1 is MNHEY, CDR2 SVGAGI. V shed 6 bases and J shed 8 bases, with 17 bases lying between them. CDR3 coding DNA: TGTGCCAGCAGGATGGACAGCCTGAGGGATTCACCCCTCCACTTT. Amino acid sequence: CASRMDSLRDSPLHF.

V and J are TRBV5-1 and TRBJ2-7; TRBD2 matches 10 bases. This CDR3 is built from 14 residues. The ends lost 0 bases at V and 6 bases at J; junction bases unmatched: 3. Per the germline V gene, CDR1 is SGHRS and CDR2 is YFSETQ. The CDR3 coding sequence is TGCGCCAGCAGCTTGGCGGCTAGCGGGGGCGAGCAGTACTTC. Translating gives CASSLAASGGEQYF.

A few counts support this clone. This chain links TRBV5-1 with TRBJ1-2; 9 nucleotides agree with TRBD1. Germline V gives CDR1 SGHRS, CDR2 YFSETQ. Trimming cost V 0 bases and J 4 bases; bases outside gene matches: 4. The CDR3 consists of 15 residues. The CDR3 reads CASSLDGTGSYGYTF. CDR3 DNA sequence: TGCGCCAGCAGCTTGGATGGGACAGGGAGCTATGGCTACACCTTC.

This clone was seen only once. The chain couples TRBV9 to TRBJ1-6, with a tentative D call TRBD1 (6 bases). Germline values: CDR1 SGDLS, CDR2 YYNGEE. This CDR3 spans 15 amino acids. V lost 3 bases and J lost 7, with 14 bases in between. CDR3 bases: TGTGCCAGCAGCGAGGGGGTCCTCCCGAATTCACCCCTCCACTTT. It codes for CASSEGVLPNSPLHF.

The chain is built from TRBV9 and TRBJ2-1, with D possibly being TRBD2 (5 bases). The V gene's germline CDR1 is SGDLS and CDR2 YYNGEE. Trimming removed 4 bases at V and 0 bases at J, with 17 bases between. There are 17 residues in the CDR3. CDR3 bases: TGTGCCAGCAGCCCACCTCCGGGGAAGAGCTCCTACAATGAGCAGTTCTTC. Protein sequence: CASSPPPGKSSYNEQFF.

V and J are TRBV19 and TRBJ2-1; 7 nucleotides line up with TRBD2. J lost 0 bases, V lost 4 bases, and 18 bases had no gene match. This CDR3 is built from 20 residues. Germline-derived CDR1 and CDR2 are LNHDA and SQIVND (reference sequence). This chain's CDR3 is CASSRVLATLGHSSYNEQFF. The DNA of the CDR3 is TGTGCCAGTAGTAGAGTACTAGCGACCCTCGGCCATAGCTCCTACAATGAGCAGTTCTTC. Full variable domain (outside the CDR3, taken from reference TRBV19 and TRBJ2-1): DGGITQSPKYLFRKEGQNVTLSCEQNLNHDAMYWYRQDPGQGLRLIYYSQIVNDFQKGDIAEGYSVSREKKESFPLTVTSAQKNPTAFYLCASSRVLATLGHSSYNEQFFGPGTRLTVL.

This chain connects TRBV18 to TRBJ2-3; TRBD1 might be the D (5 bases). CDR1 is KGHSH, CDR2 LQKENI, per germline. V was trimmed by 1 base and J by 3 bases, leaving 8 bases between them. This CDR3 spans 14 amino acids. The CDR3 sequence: CASSPLQGTDTQYF. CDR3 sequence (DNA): TGTGCCAGCTCACCACTGCAGGGAACAGATACGCAGTATTTT.

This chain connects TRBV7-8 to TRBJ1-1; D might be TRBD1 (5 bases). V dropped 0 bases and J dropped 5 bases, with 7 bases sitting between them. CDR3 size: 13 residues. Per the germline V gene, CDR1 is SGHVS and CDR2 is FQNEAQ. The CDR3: CASSLASGTEAFF. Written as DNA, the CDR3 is TGTGCCAGCAGCTTAGCTTCAGGGACTGAAGCTTTCTTT.

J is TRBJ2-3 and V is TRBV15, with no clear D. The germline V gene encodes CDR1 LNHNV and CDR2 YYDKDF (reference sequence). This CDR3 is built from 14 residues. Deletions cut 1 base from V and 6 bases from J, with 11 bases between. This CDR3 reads CATSRAILEDTQYF. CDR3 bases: TGTGCCACCAGCAGAGCCATATTGGAGGATACGCAGTATTTT.

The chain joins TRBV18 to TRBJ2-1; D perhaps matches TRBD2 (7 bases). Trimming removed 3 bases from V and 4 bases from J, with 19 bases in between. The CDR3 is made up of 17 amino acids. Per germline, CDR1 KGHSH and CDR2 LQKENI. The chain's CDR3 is CASSPDRNLGGYNEQFF. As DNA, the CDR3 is TGTGCCAGCTCACCCGACAGGAACTTGGGGGGGTACAATGAGCAGTTCTTC.

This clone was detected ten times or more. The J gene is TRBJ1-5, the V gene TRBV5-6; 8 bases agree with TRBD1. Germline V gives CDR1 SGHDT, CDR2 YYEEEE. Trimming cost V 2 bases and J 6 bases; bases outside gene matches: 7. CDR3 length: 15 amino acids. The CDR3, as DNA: TGTGCCAGCAGCTTTAAGGACAGGGAGGGTCAGCCCCAGCATTTT. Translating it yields CASSFKDREGQPQHF.

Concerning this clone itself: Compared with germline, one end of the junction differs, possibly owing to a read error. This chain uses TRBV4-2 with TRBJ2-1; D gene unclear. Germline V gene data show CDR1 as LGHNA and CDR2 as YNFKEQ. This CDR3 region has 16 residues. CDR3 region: CASSQGLVFSYNERFF. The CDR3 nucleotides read TGTGCCAGCAGCCAAGGCCTAGTTTTCTCCTACAATGAGCGGTTCTTC.

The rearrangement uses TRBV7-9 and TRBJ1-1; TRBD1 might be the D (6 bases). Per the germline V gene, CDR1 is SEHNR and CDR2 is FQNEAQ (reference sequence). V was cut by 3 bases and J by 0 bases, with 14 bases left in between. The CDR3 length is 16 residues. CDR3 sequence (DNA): TGTGCCAGCAGCTTTAGGGGGGGACCCTTGAACACTGAAGCTTTCTTT. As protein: CASSFRGGPLNTEAFF.

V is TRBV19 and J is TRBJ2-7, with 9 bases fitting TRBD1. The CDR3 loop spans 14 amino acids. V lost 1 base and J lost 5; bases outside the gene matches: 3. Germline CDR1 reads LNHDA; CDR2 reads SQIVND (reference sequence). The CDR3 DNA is TGTGCCAGTAGTATAGGACAGGGGGACCACGAGCAGTACTTC. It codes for CASSIGQGDHEQYF.

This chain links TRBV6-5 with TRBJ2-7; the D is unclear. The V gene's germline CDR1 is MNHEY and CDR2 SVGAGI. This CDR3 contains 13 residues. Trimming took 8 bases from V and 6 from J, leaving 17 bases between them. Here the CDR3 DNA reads TGTGCCAGCCGAGCTCCGGCAGGTGGCGAGCAGTACTTC. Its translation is CASRAPAGGEQYF.

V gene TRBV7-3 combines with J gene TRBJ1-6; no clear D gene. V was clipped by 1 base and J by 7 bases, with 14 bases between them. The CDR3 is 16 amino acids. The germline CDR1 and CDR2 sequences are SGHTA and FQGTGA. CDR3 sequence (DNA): TGTGCCAGCAGCTTAAGCGGTCCCCATGGGAATTCACCCCTCCACTTT. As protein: CASSLSGPHGNSPLHF.

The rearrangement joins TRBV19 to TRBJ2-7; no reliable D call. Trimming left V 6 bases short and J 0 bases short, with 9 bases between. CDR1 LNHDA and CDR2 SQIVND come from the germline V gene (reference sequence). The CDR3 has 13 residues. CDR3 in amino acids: CASSSGTSYEQYF. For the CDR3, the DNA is TGTGCCAGTAGCTCAGGTACCTCCTACGAGCAGTACTTC. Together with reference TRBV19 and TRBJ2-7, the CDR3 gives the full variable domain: DGGITQSPKYLFRKEGQNVTLSCEQNLNHDAMYWYRQDPGQGLRLIYYSQIVNDFQKGDIAEGYSVSREKKESFPLTVTSAQKNPTAFYLCASSSGTSYEQYFGPGTRLTVT.

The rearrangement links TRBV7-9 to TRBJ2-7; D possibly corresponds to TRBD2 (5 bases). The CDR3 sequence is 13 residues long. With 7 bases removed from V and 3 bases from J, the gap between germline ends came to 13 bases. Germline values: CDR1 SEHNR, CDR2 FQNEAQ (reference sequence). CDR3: CASTTGSVYEQYF. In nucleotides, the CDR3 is TGTGCCAGCACGACGGGGAGCGTCTACGAGCAGTACTTC.

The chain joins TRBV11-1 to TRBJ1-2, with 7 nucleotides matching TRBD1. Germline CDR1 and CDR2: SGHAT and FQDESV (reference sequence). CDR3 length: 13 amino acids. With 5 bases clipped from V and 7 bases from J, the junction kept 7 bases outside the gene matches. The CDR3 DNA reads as TGTGCCAGCAGCCCTGGACAGGCCTTTGGCTACACCTTC. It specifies CASSPGQAFGYTF.

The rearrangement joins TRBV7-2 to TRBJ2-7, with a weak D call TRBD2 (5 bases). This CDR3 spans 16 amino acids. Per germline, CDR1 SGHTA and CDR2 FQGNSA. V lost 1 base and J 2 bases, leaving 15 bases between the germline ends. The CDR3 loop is CASSLDRSRLPYEQYF. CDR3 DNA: TGTGCCAGCAGCTTAGACAGATCCAGACTACCCTACGAGCAGTACTTC.

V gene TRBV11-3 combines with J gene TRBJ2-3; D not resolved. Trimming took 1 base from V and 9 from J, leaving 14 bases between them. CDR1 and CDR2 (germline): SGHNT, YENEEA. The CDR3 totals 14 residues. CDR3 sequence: CASSLGGSQSTQYF. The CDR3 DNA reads TGTGCCAGCAGCTTAGGCGGCTCTCAGAGCACGCAGTATTTT.